The 29 T cell receptor beta chains listed next were all sequenced from one sample in a study of vaccination effects on CD4 cells after COVID-19. Antigens of these TCRs are unknown. CD4+ T cell isolation took place after 10 days of culture. Libraries were prepared by immunoSEQ multiplex PCR; TCRdb keeps only in-frame clonotypes and omits some of them. The sample shows about 74,000 clones, roughly three quarters of them seen only once. Source: CD4+ T cells from PBMCs cultured without peptide, taken before COVID-19 vaccination. These receptors were collected from a human donor who received a COVID-19 vaccine.

This rearrangement joins TRBV6-6 to TRBJ1-6; the D is unclear. The CDR3 has 12 amino acids. Germline loops: CDR1 MNHNY, CDR2 SVGAGI (reference sequence). V lost 1 base, J lost 13 bases, and 8 bases lay in between. CDR3 coding DNA: TGTGCCAGCAGTTACTTGCAAGTGCCCCTCCACTTT. It codes for CASSYLQVPLHF.

The chain carries TRBV29-1 and TRBJ1-1; 11 bases agree with TRBD1. The germline gives CDR1 SQVTM, CDR2 ANQGSEA. The J segment lost 1 base and the V segment lost 6 bases, leaving 7 bases of the junction unmatched. This CDR3 comprises 15 residues. DNA for the CDR3: TGCAGCGTCGGACAGGGGGCCTTATGGAACACTGAAGCTTTCTTT. Amino acids: CSVGQGALWNTEAFF.

The gene calls are TRBV6-6 and TRBJ2-7; D is unclear. This CDR3 contains 14 residues. The germline gives CDR1 MNHNY, CDR2 SVGAGI (reference sequence). V gave up 5 bases and J gave up 2 bases, with 13 bases separating them. The CDR3 DNA sequence: TGTGCCAGCAGTACCGGTTCAGCCCCCTACGAGCAGTACGTC. Amino acids: CASSTGSAPYEQYV.

The chain carries TRBV4-1 and TRBJ2-7, with no clear D. The CDR3 covers 14 residues. Germline lookup yields CDR1 MGHRA and CDR2 YSYEKL. Trimming shortened V by 0 bases and J by 4 bases, and 10 bases separated the two germline ends. In DNA, the CDR3 is TGCGCCAGCAGCCAAGAGGAAAAAGATTACGAGCAGTACGTC. Its translation is CASSQEEKDYEQYV.

The V gene is TRBV29-1, the J gene TRBJ2-5; 8 positions agree with TRBD2. Trimming took 6 bases from V and 5 from J; bases not matched to a gene: 8. In germline, CDR1 is SQVTM, CDR2 ANQGSEA. CDR3 length: 13 amino acids. The CDR3 is CSVQPGGSETQYF. CDR3 DNA sequence: TGCAGCGTCCAGCCGGGGGGGTCGGAGACCCAGTACTTC.

The chain has TRBV7-2 and TRBJ2-7, with D perhaps matching TRBD1 or TRBD2 (5 bases each). Trimming removed 5 bases from V and 3 bases from J, with 14 bases in between. Germline loops: CDR1 SGHTA, CDR2 FQGNSA. The CDR3 loop spans 14 amino acids. The CDR3 DNA sequence: TGTGCCAGCAGCCTAGGGGCAGGGAGCTACGAGCAGTACGTC. Its translation is CASSLGAGSYEQYV.

This clone has only one observation. The chain couples TRBV3-1 (or the pseudogene TRBV3-2) to TRBJ2-2, with 8 bases aligning to TRBD2. V shed 3 bases, J shed 2 bases, and the junction held 2 bases outside the gene matches. The CDR3 sequence is 15 residues long. Germline CDR1 and CDR2: LGHDT and YNNKEL (reference sequence). In nucleotides, the CDR3 is TGTGCCAGCAGCCAGCGGGGGGCCAACACCGGGGAGCTGTTTTTT. Residues: CASSQRGANTGELFF.

The chain joins TRBV18 to TRBJ2-7; 8 bases fit TRBD1. Germline CDR1 reads KGHSH; CDR2 reads LQKENI. With 4 bases clipped from V and 2 bases from J, the junction kept 1 base outside the gene matches. The length of the CDR3 is 13 residues. The CDR3 loop reads CASSQDRAYEQYV. The CDR3 bases are TGTGCCAGCTCACAGGACAGGGCCTACGAGCAGTACGTC.

This clone showed up just a few times. The chain recombines TRBV18 with TRBJ1-6; D not resolved. This CDR3 is 16 amino acids long. CDR1 and CDR2 from the germline V gene are KGHSH and LQKENI. The V end was cut by 3 bases, the J end by 0 bases, with 9 bases between. CDR3 in amino acids: CASSPSTSSYNSPLHF. CDR3 DNA: TGTGCCAGCTCACCGTCGACAAGCTCCTATAATTCACCCCTCCACTTT. The full variable domain, with the rest looked up from reference TRBV18 and TRBJ1-6, is NAGVMQNPRHLVRRRGQEARLRCSPMKGHSHVYWYRQLPEEGLKFMVYLQKENIIDESGMPKERFSAEFPKEGPSILRIQQVVRGDSAAYFCASSPSTSSYNSPLHFGNGTRLTVT.

The V and J genes are TRBV5-8 and TRBJ1-2, with a possible D match to TRBD1 (5 bases). The CDR3 sequence is 14 residues long. Deletions cut 4 bases from V and 8 bases from J, with 18 bases between. From germline, CDR1 is SGHTS and CDR2 YDEGEE. CDR3 nucleotide sequence: TGTGCCAGCAGCCCAGTGATCTCCTCAGGGGGCTACACCTTC. As protein: CASSPVISSGGYTF.

The rearrangement links TRBV21-1 to TRBJ1-4. TRBV21-1 is deemed a pseudogene. CDR3 length: 13 amino acids. The CDR3 sequence is CASSKEADEKLFF. The CDR3 nucleotides read TGTGCCAGCAGCAAAGAGGCGGATGAAAAACTGTTTTTT.

This sequence joins TRBV6-2 or TRBV6-3 and TRBJ2-7, with 7 bases fitting TRBD1. The V gene's germline CDR1 is MNHEY and CDR2 SVGEGT. V lost 6 bases, J lost 5 bases, and 4 bases stayed unmatched. The CDR3 contains 12 residues. CDR3 bases: TGTGCCAGCAGCGACAGGGCCAACGAGCAGTACGTC. It encodes CASSDRANEQYV.

This sequence joins TRBV2 and TRBJ2-3; 9 bases match TRBD2. Germline values: CDR1 SNHLY, CDR2 FYNNEI. The length of the CDR3 is 18 residues. V dropped 7 bases and J dropped 1; count of bases not matched to a gene: 15. The CDR3 nucleotides are TGTGCCAGCACTAGCAGGGGACTAGCAGGCCTGGGCACAGATACGCAGTATTTT. It is translated as CASTSRGLAGLGTDTQYF.

CDR3 sequence: CASSYVPASRGLNSPLHF. In nucleotides, the CDR3 is TGTGCCAGCAGTTATGTCCCGGCCTCGAGGGGGCTTAATTCACCCCTCCACTTT. The V call is TRBV28, the J call TRBJ1-6; TRBD1 agrees at 7 bases. CDR3 length: 18 residues. The germline gives CDR1 MDHEN, CDR2 SYDVKM. The V gene end was trimmed by 4 bases and the J gene end by 6 bases; junction bases not matched to a gene: 15.

This chain joins TRBV6-6 and TRBJ2-5; no clear D gene. The V gene's germline CDR1 is MNHNY and CDR2 SVGAGI (reference sequence). The CDR3 loop spans 15 amino acids. V was clipped by 2 bases and J by 2 bases, with 12 bases between them. CDR3 nucleotide sequence: TGTGCCAGCAGTTACGGGTCCCAGATTCAAGAGACCCAGTACTTC. It translates to CASSYGSQIQETQYF.

The rearrangement uses TRBV18 and TRBJ2-5, with D unclear. The CDR3 has 13 amino acids. The V and J ends lost 5 bases and 1 base respectively, with 8 bases between them. Germline V lookup: CDR1 KGHSH, CDR2 LQKENI. The CDR3 sequence: CASSVGSQETQYF. DNA for the CDR3: TGTGCCAGCTCAGTCGGTTCCCAAGAGACCCAGTACTTC.

The chain joins TRBV28 to TRBJ1-5; D perhaps matches TRBD1 (5 bases). Germline V gene data show CDR1 as MDHEN and CDR2 as SYDVKM. Trimming cost V 10 bases and J 7 bases, with 17 bases left between them. This CDR3 spans 13 amino acids. The CDR3 loop reads CATKTGRGQPQHF. Written as DNA, the CDR3 is TGTGCCACCAAAACAGGACGGGGGCAGCCCCAGCATTTT. Drawing the rest from reference TRBV28 and TRBJ1-5, the complete variable domain is DVKVTQSSRYLVKRTGEKVFLECVQDMDHENMFWYRQDPGLGLRLIYFSYDVKMKEKGDIPEGYSVSREKKERFSLILESASTNQTSMYLCATKTGRGQPQHFGDGTRLSIL.

The rearrangement uses TRBV18 and TRBJ1-1; TRBD1 is a possible D gene (5 bases). CDR1 and CDR2 (germline): KGHSH, LQKENI. The CDR3 has 16 residues. The V gene lost 3 bases and the J gene lost 4 bases, with 18 bases spanning the gap. The CDR3 sequence is CASSPGGAGMGTEAFF. In DNA, the CDR3 is TGTGCCAGCTCACCCGGTGGCGCAGGGATGGGCACTGAAGCTTTCTTT.

This clone has a handful of counts. The chain employs TRBV5-4 and TRBJ2-7; tentative D call: TRBD1 (5 bases). The ends were cut back, 3 bases at V and 6 bases at J, with 10 bases in the middle. Germline loops: CDR1 SGHNT, CDR2 YYREEE (reference sequence). The CDR3 extends over 12 amino acids. CDR3 region: CASSSQGAEQYV. The CDR3 DNA is TGTGCCAGCAGCTCCCAGGGCGCCGAGCAGTACGTC.

CDR3: CASSSRALNTEAFF. In DNA, the CDR3 is TGTGCCAGTAGTAGTAGGGCCCTGAACACTGAAGCTTTCTTT. The chain links TRBV19 to TRBJ1-1; D uncertain. CDR3 size: 14 residues. The germline CDR1 and CDR2 sequences are LNHDA and SQIVND (reference sequence). Trimming stripped 4 bases from V and 0 bases from J, with 9 bases between.

A few counts support this clone. The J gene is TRBJ2-5, the V gene TRBV7-2, with D uncertain. Germline V lookup: CDR1 SGHTA, CDR2 FQGNSA. V lost 3 bases, J lost 4 bases, and 6 bases lay in between. The CDR3 is 12 amino acids. CDR3 bases: TGTGCCAGCAGCTTGGCCAGAGAGACCCAGTACTTC. As protein: CASSLARETQYF.

This rearrangement joins TRBV10-3 to TRBJ2-7; D may match TRBD1 or TRBD2 (6 bases each). Trimming removed 0 bases at V and 3 bases at J, with 12 bases between. CDR1 is ENHRY, CDR2 SYGVKD, per germline. The CDR3 is made up of 15 amino acids. The CDR3: CAISESSRGDYEQYV. CDR3 nucleotides: TGTGCCATCAGTGAGTCGAGTAGGGGGGACTACGAGCAGTACGTC.

The count of this clone is one. The V and J genes are TRBV28 and TRBJ1-2, with D unresolved. Trimming pared 10 bases from V and 5 bases from J, leaving 8 bases between. The CDR3 covers 10 residues. Germline V gene sequence: CDR1 MDHEN, CDR2 SYDVKM. CDR3 sequence (DNA): TGTGCCATCAAAGGATATGGCTACACCTTC. Its translation is CAIKGYGYTF.

The chain has TRBV21-1 and TRBJ1-4. TRBV21-1 is listed as a pseudogene. CDR3 length: 15 amino acids. CDR3 residues: CASSTGPQLGEKLFF. CDR3 nucleotides: TGTGCCAGCAGCACGGGACCGCAACTGGGTGAAAAACTGTTTTTT.

Turning to this clone: Additional DNA sequences in this sample encode the identical CDR3. The chain combines TRBV5-1 with TRBJ1-1; D is uncertain. CDR3 length equals 13 residues. Germline lookup yields CDR1 SGHRS and CDR2 YFSETQ. V lost 0 bases and J 4 bases, leaving 7 bases between the germline ends. This chain's CDR3 is CASSLGEGTEAFF. The CDR3 nucleotides read TGCGCCAGCAGCTTGGGGGAGGGCACTGAAGCTTTCTTT.

The rearrangement uses TRBV7-2 and TRBJ2-2; D gene unclear. Germline V lookup: CDR1 SGHTA, CDR2 FQGNSA. This CDR3 region has 14 residues. The V and J ends lost 0 bases and 1 base respectively, with 3 bases between them. The CDR3 region has the DNA TGTGCCAGCAGCTTAGCCCGGAACACCGGGGAGCTGTTTTTT. Amino acids: CASSLARNTGELFF. Based on the CDR3 plus reference TRBV7-2 and TRBJ2-2, the full variable domain is GAGVSQSPSNKVTEKGKDVELRCDPISGHTALYWYRQSLGQGLEFLIYFQGNSAPDKSGLPSDRFSAERTGGSVSTLTIQRTQQEDSAVYLCASSLARNTGELFFGEGSRLTVL.

This chain connects TRBV18 to TRBJ1-3; D is perhaps TRBD1 (5 bases). Trimming shortened V by 3 bases and J by 4 bases, and 16 bases separated the two germline ends. The CDR3 spans 16 residues. Germline V gene data show CDR1 as KGHSH and CDR2 as LQKENI. CDR3 protein: CASSPPRGGSGNTIYF. Here the CDR3 DNA reads TGTGCCAGCTCACCGCCCCGGGGGGGATCCGGAAACACCATATATTTT.

V and J are TRBV7-2 and TRBJ1-2; 9 bases align to TRBD1. Trimming took 4 bases from V and 3 from J; bases not matched to a gene: 18. The germline CDR1 and CDR2 sequences are SGHTA and FQGNSA. The CDR3 extends over 19 amino acids. CDR3 nucleotide sequence: TGTGCCAGCAGCTCCAATTGGAGTCGAAGGCGGACAGGGGACTATGGCTACACCTTC. Protein: CASSSNWSRRRTGDYGYTF. The variable domain in full, with the rest retrieved from reference TRBV7-2 and TRBJ1-2, is GAGVSQSPSNKVTEKGKDVELRCDPISGHTALYWYRQSLGQGLEFLIYFQGNSAPDKSGLPSDRFSAERTGGSVSTLTIQRTQQEDSAVYLCASSSNWSRRRTGDYGYTFGSGTRLTVV.

This clone was observed once. The chain recombines TRBV4-1 with TRBJ2-3; TRBD1 matches 8 bases. This CDR3 is 16 amino acids long. J was trimmed by 2 bases and V by 1 base; bases with no gene match: 5. CDR1 is MGHRA, CDR2 YSYEKL, per germline. The CDR3 DNA is TGCGCCAGCAGCCAAGCGACAGGGGTTAACACAGATACGCAGTATTTT. Translated: CASSQATGVNTDTQYF.